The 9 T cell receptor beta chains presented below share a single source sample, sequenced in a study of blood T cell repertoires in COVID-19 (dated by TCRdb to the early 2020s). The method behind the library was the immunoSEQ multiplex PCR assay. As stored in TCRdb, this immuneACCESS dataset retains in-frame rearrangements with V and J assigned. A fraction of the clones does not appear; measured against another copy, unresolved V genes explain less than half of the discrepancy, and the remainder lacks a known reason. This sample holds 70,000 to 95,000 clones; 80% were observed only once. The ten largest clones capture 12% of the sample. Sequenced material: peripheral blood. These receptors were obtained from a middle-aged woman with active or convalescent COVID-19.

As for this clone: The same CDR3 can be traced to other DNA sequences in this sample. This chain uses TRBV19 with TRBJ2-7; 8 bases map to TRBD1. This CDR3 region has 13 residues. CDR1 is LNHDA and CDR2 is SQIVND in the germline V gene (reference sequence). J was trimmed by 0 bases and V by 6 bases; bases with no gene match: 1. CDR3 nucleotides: TGTGCCAGTAGCAGGGGGCCCTCCTACGAGCAGTACTTC. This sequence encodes CASSRGPSYEQYF.

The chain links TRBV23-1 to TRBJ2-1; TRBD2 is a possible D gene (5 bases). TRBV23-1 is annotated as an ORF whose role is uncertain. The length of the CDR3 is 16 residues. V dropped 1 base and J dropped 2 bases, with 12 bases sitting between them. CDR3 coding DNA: TGCGCCAGCAGTCAATGGTGGAGGACCCCCTACAATGAGCAGTTCTTC. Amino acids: CASSQWWRTPYNEQFF.

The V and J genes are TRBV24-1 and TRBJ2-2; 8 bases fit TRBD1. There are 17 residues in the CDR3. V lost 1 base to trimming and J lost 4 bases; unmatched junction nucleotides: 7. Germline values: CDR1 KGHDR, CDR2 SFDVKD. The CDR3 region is CATSDLLGQGATGELFF. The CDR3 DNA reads TGTGCCACCAGTGATTTATTAGGACAGGGTGCCACCGGGGAGCTGTTTTTT.

In DNA, the CDR3 is TGTGCCAGCAGTTTACCCTTAATGGGCTACACCTTC. Its translation: CASSLPLMGYTF. The V call is TRBV28, the J call TRBJ1-2; D is undetermined. V lost 2 bases and J 8 bases, leaving 9 bases between the germline ends. This CDR3 has 12 amino acids. From germline, CDR1 is MDHEN and CDR2 SYDVKM.

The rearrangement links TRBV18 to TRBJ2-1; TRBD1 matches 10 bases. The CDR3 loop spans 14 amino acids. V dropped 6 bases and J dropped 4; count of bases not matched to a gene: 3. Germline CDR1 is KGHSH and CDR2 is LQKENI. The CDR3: CASSSGQGYNEQFF. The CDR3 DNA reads TGTGCCAGCTCCTCGGGACAGGGGTACAATGAGCAGTTCTTC.

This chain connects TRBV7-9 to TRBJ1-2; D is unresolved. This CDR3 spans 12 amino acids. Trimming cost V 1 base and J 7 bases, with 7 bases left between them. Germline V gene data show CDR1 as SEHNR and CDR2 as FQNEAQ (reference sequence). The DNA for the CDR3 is TGTGCCAGCAGCTTAGGGGCAAGTGGCTACACCTTC. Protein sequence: CASSLGASGYTF.

In DNA form, the CDR3 reads TGTGCCAGCAGCTCGGGGACAGTTAATAGCAATCAGCCCCAGCATTTT. It is translated as CASSSGTVNSNQPQHF. The chain links TRBV7-9 to TRBJ1-5, with 7 bases matching TRBD1. V dropped 4 bases and J dropped 0; count of bases not matched to a gene: 6. In germline, CDR1 is SEHNR, CDR2 FQNEAQ (reference sequence). The CDR3 is 16 amino acids.

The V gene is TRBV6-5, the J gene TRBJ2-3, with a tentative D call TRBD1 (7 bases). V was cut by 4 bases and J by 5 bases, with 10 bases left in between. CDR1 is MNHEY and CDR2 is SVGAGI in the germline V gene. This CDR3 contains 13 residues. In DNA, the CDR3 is TGTGCCAGCAGTTCGCAGGGGGGAGATACGCAGTATTTT. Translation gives CASSSQGGDTQYF.

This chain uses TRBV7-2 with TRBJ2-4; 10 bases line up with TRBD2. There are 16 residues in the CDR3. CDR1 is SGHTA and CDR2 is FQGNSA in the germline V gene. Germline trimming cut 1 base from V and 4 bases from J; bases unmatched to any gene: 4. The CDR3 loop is CASSLGLAGAKNIQYF. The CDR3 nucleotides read TGTGCCAGCAGCTTAGGCCTAGCGGGGGCTAAAAACATTCAGTACTTC.